This T cell receptor beta chain is drawn from a study of T cell changes during pregnancy in multiple sclerosis. CDR1 is MNHEY, CDR2 SVGAGI, per germline. V was clipped by 4 bases and J by 5 bases; unmatched bases: 7. The length of the CDR3 is 15 residues. TCRdb's table, derived via immunoSEQ multiplex PCR, lists solely in-frame clones and lacks some. Of about 64,000 clones listed, roughly 89% are singletons. The receptor's source is a female donor with multiple sclerosis, enrolled in a pregnancy study. The chain links TRBV6-5 to TRBJ2-1; the match to TRBD2 covers 8 bases. The material was peripheral blood, obtained in the second trimester of pregnancy. CDR3: CASSSSGSINNEQFF. Written as DNA, the CDR3 is TGTGCCAGCAGTTCGAGCGGGAGCATTAACAATGAGCAGTTCTTC.